Presented here are 30 T cell receptor beta chains from one specimen sequenced in a study of a mutant IDH1 vaccine in newly diagnosed glioma. The data were produced by immunoSEQ multiplex PCR, yet TCRdb's version contains in-frame clones alone and is incomplete. Of approximately 36,000 clones in the sample, 78% are singletons; the top ten hold less than 9.5%. Time point denoted: baseline, week 1 (first vaccination visit). As to treatment: pre-vaccination baseline after standard-of-care therapy. The specimen was PBMCs, collected from a glioma patient treated with radiotherapy, temozolomide or both. Receptors were obtained from a man aged 40-49 years with glioma. Some clones in this sample may be carry-over from other donors' samples.

This clone was seen more than once but under ten times. The chain recombines TRBV7-9 with TRBJ2-7, with a tentative D call TRBD1 (7 bases). V was pared by 3 bases and J by 2 bases, with 17 bases between. Germline CDR1 and CDR2: SEHNR and FQNEAQ (reference sequence). The CDR3 has 16 residues. The CDR3, as DNA: TGTGCCAGCAGCTTCCCAGTTGGAGGGGGCACCTACGAGCAGTACTTC. It yields the protein CASSFPVGGGTYEQYF.

This sequence joins TRBV11-2 and TRBJ1-4, with a possible D match to TRBD1 (5 bases). CDR1 is SGHAT, CDR2 FQNNGV, per germline. The V end lost 3 bases, the J end lost 8 bases, and 7 bases lay between the germline ends. This CDR3 has 12 amino acids. CDR3 residues: CASSLGGEKLFF. The CDR3 DNA sequence: TGTGCCAGCAGCTTGGGGGGAGAAAAACTGTTTTTT.

The J gene is TRBJ1-3, the V gene TRBV7-6; D uncertain. V was trimmed by 2 bases and J by 1 base, leaving 9 bases between them. Germline V lookup: CDR1 SGHVS, CDR2 FNYEAQ. The CDR3 is made up of 15 amino acids. The CDR3 nucleotides are TGTGCCAGCAGCTTACAGCGAGGTTCTGGAAACACCATATATTTT. Its protein product is CASSLQRGSGNTIYF. Combining the CDR3 with reference TRBV7-6 and TRBJ1-3 gives the whole variable domain GAGVSQSPRYKVTKRGQDVALRCDPISGHVSLYWYRQALGQGPEFLTYFNYEAQQDKSGLPNDRFSAERPEGSISTLTIQRTEQRDSAMYRCASSLQRGSGNTIYFGEGSWLTVV.

The CDR3 nucleotides read TGTGCCAGCAGTGAGGGGGCAGCTGATCAGCCCCAGCATTTT. Its translation: CASSEGAADQPQHF. This sequence joins TRBV2 and TRBJ1-5; a weak D match, TRBD1 (6 bases). V was pared by 3 bases and J by 5 bases, with 11 bases between. CDR1 and CDR2 from the germline V gene are SNHLY and FYNNEI. The CDR3 sequence is 14 residues long.

The genes are TRBV28 and TRBJ1-3, with TRBD1 matching 7 bases. Looked up from germline, CDR1 is MDHEN and CDR2 is SYDVKM. Trimming took 8 bases from V and 4 from J; bases not matched to a gene: 8. CDR3 size: 14 residues. CDR3 in amino acids: CASDDRAGGNTIYF. DNA of the CDR3: TGTGCCAGCGACGACAGGGCGGGAGGAAACACCATATATTTT.

The chain uses TRBV9 and TRBJ1-4; D might be TRBD1 (6 bases). The CDR3 runs to 14 residues. Germline V gene lookup returns CDR1 SGDLS and CDR2 YYNGEE. The V gene lost 4 bases and the J gene lost 7 bases, with 14 bases spanning the gap. The CDR3 region has the DNA TGTGCCAGCAGCCCCCGGACAGAGACTGAAAAACTGTTTTTT. It yields the protein CASSPRTETEKLFF.

V usage is TRBV30 and J usage is TRBJ2-5, with D uncertain. Germline V gene lookup returns CDR1 GTSNPN and CDR2 SVGIG (reference sequence). The germline V and J ends were trimmed by 2 bases and 2 bases, with 6 bases remaining between them. The CDR3 length is 12 residues. The CDR3 region has the DNA TGTGCCTGGAGTCGTCAGCAAGAGACCCAGTACTTC. Translated: CAWSRQQETQYF. Together with reference TRBV30 and TRBJ2-5, the CDR3 gives the full variable domain: SQTIHQWPATLVQPVGSPLSLECTVEGTSNPNLYWYRQAAGRGLQLLFYSVGIGQISSEVPQNLSASRPQDRQFILSSKKLLLSDSGFYLCAWSRQQETQYFGPGTRLLVL.

The chain employs TRBV10-1 and TRBJ1-5, with D possibly being TRBD1 (6 bases). V was clipped by 0 bases and J by 3 bases, with 9 bases between them. CDR3 length equals 15 residues. CDR1 WNHNN and CDR2 SYGVQD come from the germline V gene (reference sequence). This chain's CDR3 is CASSESRGDNQPQHF. The CDR3, as DNA: TGCGCCAGCAGTGAGTCGAGGGGGGACAATCAGCCCCAGCATTTT.

The chain combines TRBV12-5 with TRBJ2-3; D uncertain. Germline V gives CDR1 LGHNT, CDR2 FRNRAP. The ends were cut back, 0 bases at V and 6 bases at J, with 13 bases in the middle. This CDR3 is built from 15 residues. The CDR3, as DNA: TGTGCTAGTGGTTTGGTAAACGACCCCCCGGATACGCAGTATTTT. Translation gives CASGLVNDPPDTQYF.

This chain joins TRBV6-6 and TRBJ2-5; D not certain. The CDR3 consists of 15 residues. CDR1 is MNHNY, CDR2 SVGAGI, per germline (reference sequence). The V gene lost 2 bases and the J gene lost 0 bases, with 10 bases spanning the gap. The CDR3 nucleotides read TGTGCCAGCAGTTACGTAGCAGAGGACCAAGAGACCCAGTACTTC. Its translation is CASSYVAEDQETQYF.

In its sample, this clone was seen once. This rearrangement joins TRBV29-1 to TRBJ2-5; perhaps TRBD1 as D (6 bases). Germline loops: CDR1 SQVTM, CDR2 ANQGSEA. CDR3 length equals 13 residues. The V end lost 6 bases, the J end lost 5 bases, and 16 bases lay between the germline ends. CDR3 region: CSVQGPITETQYF. CDR3 DNA sequence: TGCAGCGTCCAGGGGCCGATCACGGAGACCCAGTACTTC.

This clone has only a few counts. V is TRBV2 and J is TRBJ1-1; weak D call: TRBD1 (6 bases). Trimming took off 8 bases at V and 5 bases at J, with 15 bases between the two ends. The CDR3 is 13 residues long. Germline-derived CDR1 and CDR2 are SNHLY and FYNNEI. The CDR3 bases are TGTGCCAGCGGTTACAGGGAAGGGACTGAAGCTTTCTTT. This encodes CASGYREGTEAFF.

The rearrangement uses TRBV5-5 and TRBJ2-7, with D hard to call. The CDR3 is 15 residues long. V shed 1 base and J shed 2 bases, with 13 bases lying between them. In germline, CDR1 is SGHKS, CDR2 YYEKEE (reference sequence). The CDR3 DNA reads as TGTGCCAGCAGCTTGTCTGGGCTGACAACCTACGAGCAGTACTTC. It specifies CASSLSGLTTYEQYF.

CDR3 protein: CASSPSDRGWSDTQYF. In DNA, the CDR3 is TGTGCCAGTAGTCCCTCGGACAGGGGATGGTCAGATACGCAGTATTTT. The gene calls are TRBV19 and TRBJ2-3; TRBD1 aligns across 9 bases. Trimming removed 5 bases from V and 4 bases from J; junction bases left unmatched: 10. The CDR3 extends over 16 amino acids. Germline V gene sequence: CDR1 LNHDA, CDR2 SQIVND (reference sequence). Based on the CDR3 plus reference TRBV19 and TRBJ2-3, the full variable domain is DGGITQSPKYLFRKEGQNVTLSCEQNLNHDAMYWYRQDPGQGLRLIYYSQIVNDFQKGDIAEGYSVSREKKESFPLTVTSAQKNPTAFYLCASSPSDRGWSDTQYFGPGTRLTVL.

This chain connects TRBV7-2 to TRBJ1-2; a possible D gene is TRBD1 (6 bases). The CDR3 length is 15 residues. Germline V gene data show CDR1 as SGHTA and CDR2 as FQGNSA. Trimming took 5 bases from V and 5 from J, leaving 18 bases between them. CDR3 nucleotide sequence: TGTGCCAGCAGCGAAAGAGCCGGGACACATTATGGCTACACCTTC. Its translation: CASSERAGTHYGYTF.

V is TRBV5-6 and J is TRBJ2-7; D might be TRBD1 or TRBD2, each matching 5 bases. Germline V gene sequence: CDR1 SGHDT, CDR2 YYEEEE. The ends were cut back, 2 bases at V and 0 bases at J, with 9 bases in the middle. The CDR3 covers 14 residues. CDR3 in DNA: TGTGCCAGCAGCTTTGGGGGAAGCTCCTACGAGCAGTACTTC. Protein sequence: CASSFGGSSYEQYF.

A few counts support this clone. The chain carries TRBV5-4 and TRBJ2-2; possible D gene TRBD2, 6 bases. V shed 3 bases and J shed 1 base, with 19 bases lying between them. The length of the CDR3 is 18 residues. Germline V gene sequence: CDR1 SGHNT, CDR2 YYREEE (reference sequence). CDR3 residues: CASSYKFRTSLNTGELFF. The DNA for the CDR3 is TGTGCCAGCAGCTACAAGTTTCGTACTAGCCTGAACACCGGGGAGCTGTTTTTT.

This rearrangement joins TRBV6-1 to TRBJ1-1; maybe TRBD1 (6 bases). Germline CDR1 and CDR2: MNHNS and SASEGT. The V gene lost 3 bases and the J gene lost 2 bases, with 16 bases spanning the gap. The CDR3 spans 16 residues. The CDR3 bases are TGTGCCAGCAGTGACAGGGGCAGAATCCAAAACACTGAAGCTTTCTTT. Its protein product is CASSDRGRIQNTEAFF.

The chain employs TRBV5-1 and TRBJ2-2; D is perhaps TRBD2 (5 bases). V was cut by 3 bases and J by 4 bases, with 16 bases left in between. Germline V gene sequence: CDR1 SGHRS, CDR2 YFSETQ. The CDR3 is 16 amino acids. Here the CDR3 DNA reads TGCGCCAGCAGCTCCATGAGGGAAAGGGCCACCGGGGAGCTGTTTTTT. This translates into CASSSMRERATGELFF.

V gene TRBV27 combines with J gene TRBJ1-1; no clear D. The germline gives CDR1 MNHEY, CDR2 SMNVEV (reference sequence). V lost 5 bases to trimming and J lost 0 bases, with 13 bases between them. CDR3 length: 15 amino acids. CDR3 protein: CASSPRTALNTEAFF. The CDR3 DNA reads as TGTGCCAGCAGTCCCCGGACTGCTTTGAACACTGAAGCTTTCTTT.

This rearrangement joins TRBV29-1 to TRBJ2-1, with 10 bases lining up with TRBD1. CDR1 is SQVTM and CDR2 is ANQGSEA in the germline V gene. V shed 7 bases, J shed 7 bases, and the junction held 7 bases outside the gene matches. The CDR3 length is 13 residues. The CDR3 region is CSAPGQGLNEQFF. The CDR3 region has the DNA TGCAGCGCTCCGGGACAGGGGTTAAATGAGCAGTTCTTC.

In nucleotides, the CDR3 is TGCAGCGTTGGGGCAGGGCAAACGGGTGAAGCTTTCTTT. As protein: CSVGAGQTGEAFF. The rearrangement joins TRBV29-1 to TRBJ1-1, with D maybe TRBD1 (5 bases). The germline V gene encodes CDR1 SQVTM and CDR2 ANQGSEA. Trimming removed 4 bases from V and 7 bases from J, with 16 bases in between. The CDR3 is made up of 13 amino acids.

This clone is judged medium-sized (0.01 to 0.1%). This chain uses TRBV4-3 with TRBJ2-4; D uncertain. Germline V gene sequence: CDR1 LGHNA, CDR2 YSLEER. The CDR3 has 17 residues. Trimming took 0 bases from V and 1 from J, leaving 13 bases between them. The CDR3: CASSQDLSGNAKNIQYF. CDR3 in DNA: TGCGCCAGCAGCCAAGATTTGTCCGGAAATGCCAAAAACATTCAGTACTTC.

In DNA, the CDR3 is TGTGCCAGCAGCTCTTTCGGATCTACTAATGAAAAACTGTTTTTT. Amino acid sequence: CASSSFGSTNEKLFF. The chain carries TRBV5-4 and TRBJ1-4, with D uncertain. The CDR3 runs to 15 residues. In germline, CDR1 is SGHNT, CDR2 YYREEE (reference sequence). The germline V and J ends were trimmed by 3 bases and 2 bases, with 11 bases remaining between them.

This clone has a single count. The chain joins TRBV30 to TRBJ1-4; D not certain. The CDR3 covers 14 residues. Germline-derived CDR1 and CDR2 are GTSNPN and SVGIG (reference sequence). V was trimmed by 0 bases and J by 1 base, leaving 6 bases between them. The CDR3 loop reads CAWSVWGTNEKLFF. Written as DNA, the CDR3 is TGTGCCTGGAGTGTCTGGGGAACTAATGAAAAACTGTTTTTT.

This sequence joins TRBV6-5 and TRBJ2-1; tentatively, D is TRBD1 or TRBD2 (5 bases each). CDR3 size: 13 residues. Trimming removed 7 bases from V and 9 bases from J, with 16 bases in between. CDR1 and CDR2 from the germline V gene are MNHEY and SVGAGI. CDR3 region: CASTSRGVGEQFF. The CDR3, as DNA: TGTGCCAGCACTTCAAGAGGGGTAGGTGAGCAGTTCTTC.

The gene calls are TRBV30 and TRBJ2-7; weak D call: TRBD1 (5 bases). Germline CDR1 and CDR2: GTSNPN and SVGIG (reference sequence). Trimming shortened V by 1 base and J by 1 base, and 17 bases separated the two germline ends. The CDR3 runs to 16 residues. Here the CDR3 DNA reads TGTGCCTGGAGTGAAATCTCGAGGAAGGGGTCCTACGAGCAGTACTTC. Its protein product is CAWSEISRKGSYEQYF.

This clone was recorded a few times. In DNA form, the CDR3 reads TGTGCCAGCAGTCCGGGACGGAACTACGAGCAGTACTTC. It is translated as CASSPGRNYEQYF. This chain links TRBV6-1 with TRBJ2-7; perhaps D is TRBD1 or TRBD2 (5 bases each). The CDR3 has 13 amino acids. Germline loops: CDR1 MNHNS, CDR2 SASEGT. Trimming took off 5 bases at V and 3 bases at J, with 11 bases between the two ends.

The chain recombines TRBV30 with TRBJ1-1; D gene ambiguous. The CDR3 spans 13 residues. Deletions cut 3 bases from V and 1 base from J, with 9 bases between. The germline V gene encodes CDR1 GTSNPN and CDR2 SVGIG (reference sequence). CDR3: CAWRGMKNTEAFF. CDR3 bases: TGTGCCTGGAGAGGGATGAAGAACACTGAAGCTTTCTTT.

The rearrangement joins TRBV30 to TRBJ2-5, with D hard to call. Germline V gene lookup returns CDR1 GTSNPN and CDR2 SVGIG (reference sequence). The CDR3 is made up of 13 amino acids. V lost 5 bases to trimming and J lost 1 base, with 11 bases between them. The CDR3 is CAWEPFSQETQYF. CDR3 sequence (DNA): TGTGCCTGGGAGCCCTTTAGCCAAGAGACCCAGTACTTC.